Shown below are 17 T cell receptor beta chains from a single sample sequenced in a study of vaccination and CD4 T cells after COVID-19. Sequence data for DNA of cultured CD4+ T cells were generated by the Oncomine TCR Beta short-read assay. TCRdb used MiXCR to reprocess the PCR reads, holding one entry per CDR3 protein. The sample carries fewer than 25,000 distinct CDR3 sequences, around 49% recorded once. Regarding treatment: 10-day PBMC culture with coronavirus spike peptide pools or control peptides (ViraFEST assay). No cognate antigen is known for these TCRs. The sequenced material came from CD4+ T cells from blood, cultured in vitro. The source is a human donor who had recovered from COVID-19.

This clonotype appeared a few times. The chain carries TRBV24-1 and TRBJ2-5; possible D gene TRBD1, 6 bases. The CDR3 consists of 15 residues. Germline lookup yields CDR1 KGHDR and CDR2 SFDVKD. Deletions cut 7 bases from V and 3 bases from J, with 17 bases between. For the CDR3, the DNA is TGTGCCACCAGCCGCACCGGGACAACTAAAGAGACCCAGTACTTC. Residues: CATSRTGTTKETQYF.

The table lists this clonotype with a few counts. J is TRBJ2-3 and V is TRBV11-3; the D gene is possibly TRBD2 (6 bases). CDR3 length: 15 residues. Germline V gene lookup returns CDR1 SGHNT and CDR2 YENEEA. Trimming stripped 4 bases from V and 1 base from J, with 12 bases between. As DNA, the CDR3 is TGTGCCAGCAGCTCACCCTCGGGGGGCACAGATACGCAGTATTTT. Its translation: CASSSPSGGTDTQYF.

CDR3 region: CARSEKQGCVHNSPLHF. CDR3 in DNA: TGTGCCAGAAGCGAGAAACAGGGGTGCGTCCATAATTCACCCCTCCACTTT. The genes are TRBV5-3 and TRBJ1-6; 7 bases match TRBD1. TRBV5-3 is recorded as an ORF, its role being uncertain. This CDR3 has 17 residues. J gave up 5 bases and V 4 bases, and 12 bases lay outside the gene matches.

This chain connects TRBV20-1 to TRBJ2-1; possibly TRBD2 for D (7 bases). The V gene lost 1 base and the J gene lost 0 bases, with 10 bases spanning the gap. CDR1 DFQATT and CDR2 SNEGSKA come from the germline V gene (reference sequence). The length of the CDR3 is 15 residues. This chain's CDR3 is CSARVGGHSYNEQFF. The CDR3, as DNA: TGCAGTGCTAGAGTCGGGGGGCACTCCTACAATGAGCAGTTCTTC.

The CDR3 region is CAWGLAGATEQYF. The CDR3 DNA reads TGTGCCTGGGGACTAGCGGGAGCGACCGAGCAGTACTTC. The chain joins TRBV30 to TRBJ2-7; 13 bases fit TRBD2. V gave up 5 bases and J gave up 6 bases; unmatched junction bases: 4. Germline V gene lookup returns CDR1 GTSNPN and CDR2 SVGIG (reference sequence). The length of the CDR3 is 13 residues. Full variable domain (outside the CDR3, taken from reference TRBV30 and TRBJ2-7): SQTIHQWPATLVQPVGSPLSLECTVEGTSNPNLYWYRQAAGRGLQLLFYSVGIGQISSEVPQNLSASRPQDRQFILSSKKLLLSDSGFYLCAWGLAGATEQYFGPGTRLTVT.

Only a few counts were recorded for this clonotype. The rearrangement links TRBV6-5 to TRBJ2-3; D not resolved. Between the trimmed V and J ends, which lost 4 bases and 7 bases, there was a span of 9 bases. CDR1 MNHEY and CDR2 SVGAGI come from the germline V gene. This CDR3 spans 12 amino acids. CDR3 protein: CASSSTTNTQYF. Written as DNA, the CDR3 is TGTGCCAGCAGTTCCACTACGAATACGCAGTATTTT.

The chain employs TRBV21-1 and TRBJ2-3; TRBD2, the table's D call, was not compared with the DNA. TRBV21-1 is noted as a pseudogene. This CDR3 is 19 amino acids long. The CDR3 DNA follows: TGTGCCAGCAGCAAAGCCCCCAGTAACGGCCCGGCTAGCACAGATACGCAGTATTTT. It yields the protein CASSKAPSNGPASTDTQYF.

This sequence joins TRBV6-1 and TRBJ2-6, with 11 bases matching TRBD1. The CDR3 extends over 17 amino acids. Germline-derived CDR1 and CDR2 are MNHNS and SASEGT. Trimming cost V 7 bases and J 4 bases; bases outside gene matches: 9. CDR3: CASTPGQGGSGANVLTF. DNA for the CDR3: TGTGCCAGCACTCCGGGACAGGGGGGTTCGGGGGCCAACGTCCTGACTTTC.

The chain recombines TRBV24-1 with TRBJ2-5; TRBD1 matches 10 bases. Trimming at V came to 4 bases and at J to 2 bases, leaving 9 bases not matched to a gene. The CDR3 has 17 amino acids. Germline V gene data show CDR1 as KGHDR and CDR2 as SFDVKD. The DNA for the CDR3 is TGTGCCACCAGTGACCCTGGACAGGGGGGGGTTCAAGAGACCCAGTACTTC. This codes for CATSDPGQGGVQETQYF.

This chain joins TRBV20-1 and TRBJ2-7, with TRBD1 matching 7 bases. Trimming took 1 base from V and 2 from J; bases not matched to a gene: 2. The CDR3 is 13 residues long. Germline V gives CDR1 DFQATT, CDR2 SNEGSKA (reference sequence). Here the CDR3 reads CSARGQGAYEQYF. The CDR3 nucleotides read TGCAGTGCTAGAGGTCAGGGGGCCTACGAGCAGTACTTC.

This rearrangement joins TRBV18 to TRBJ2-5, with no clear D. This CDR3 region has 14 residues. The V gene lost 0 bases and the J gene lost 5 bases, with 10 bases spanning the gap. Germline CDR1 and CDR2: KGHSH and LQKENI. This CDR3 reads CASSPPVRVETQYF. The CDR3 DNA follows: TGTGCCAGCTCACCACCGGTCCGGGTGGAGACCCAGTACTTC.

The rearrangement joins TRBV7-2 to TRBJ2-5; 9 nucleotides agree with TRBD2. The J segment lost 5 bases and the V segment lost 3 bases, leaving 4 bases of the junction unmatched. Germline CDR1 and CDR2: SGHTA and FQGNSA. The CDR3 consists of 14 residues. The CDR3 spells CASSFLAGTETQYF. In nucleotides, the CDR3 is TGTGCCAGCAGCTTCCTAGCGGGGACTGAGACCCAGTACTTC.

The chain uses TRBV7-2 and TRBJ1-2; 12 bases agree with TRBD1. CDR3 size: 16 residues. The V segment lost 5 bases and the J segment 3 bases; nucleotides outside the gene matches: 7. CDR1 and CDR2 (germline): SGHTA, FQGNSA. The CDR3 DNA follows: TGTGCCAGCAGCGCGTTTGGGACAGGGGGCCACTATGGCTACACCTTC. Protein product: CASSAFGTGGHYGYTF.

The V gene is TRBV5-8, the J gene TRBJ2-5, with 12 bases matching TRBD2. V shed 2 bases and J 6 bases; nucleotides not matched to a gene: 8. The CDR3 loop spans 16 amino acids. CDR1 is SGHTS and CDR2 is YDEGEE in the germline V gene. DNA of the CDR3: TGTGCCAGCAGCTTTTGGACTAGCGGGATCGGGAAGACCCAGTACTTC. Amino acid sequence: CASSFWTSGIGKTQYF.

This clonotype was seen a handful of times. This chain joins TRBV20-1 and TRBJ2-2; no clear D. Germline V gene lookup returns CDR1 DFQATT and CDR2 SNEGSKA (reference sequence). V dropped 0 bases and J dropped 8 bases, with 16 bases sitting between them. This CDR3 has 15 amino acids. Written as DNA, the CDR3 is TGCAGTGCTAGAGATTATCGGCTAGATTCTGGGGAGCTGTTTTTT. This gives the protein CSARDYRLDSGELFF.

This clonotype was detected a few times. The rearrangement links TRBV2 to TRBJ2-5; 7 bases align to TRBD2. This CDR3 region has 16 residues. V was pared by 6 bases and J by 5 bases, with 15 bases of the junction left unmatched. Germline V gene sequence: CDR1 SNHLY, CDR2 FYNNEI. The CDR3 sequence: CASRNGGNRFLETQYF. As DNA, the CDR3 is TGTGCCAGCAGGAACGGGGGGAATAGGTTTTTGGAGACCCAGTACTTC. The full variable domain, in which reference TRBV2 and TRBJ2-5 provide the parts outside the CDR3, is EPEVTQTPSHQVTQMGQEVILRCVPISNHLYFYWYRQILGQKVEFLVSFYNNEISEKSEIFDDQFSVERPDGSNFTLKIRSTKLEDSAMYFCASRNGGNRFLETQYFGPGTRLLVL.

This clonotype was detected a few times. The chain is built from TRBV20-1 and TRBJ1-4; D gene uncertain. There are 12 residues in the CDR3. Germline loops: CDR1 DFQATT, CDR2 SNEGSKA (reference sequence). Trimming took 5 bases from V and 5 from J, leaving 9 bases between them. DNA for the CDR3: TGCAGTGCTTCCCCGTGGAATGAAAAACTGTTTTTT. Amino acids: CSASPWNEKLFF.